The 25 T cell receptor beta chains reported below all come from one sample, sequenced in a study of CD8 T cells in ankylosing spondylitis. TCRdb re-derived calls from the 5' RACE reads in MiXCR, one entry per CDR3 protein. The sample lists approximately 300,000 distinct CDR3 sequences, around 20% seen once, with 3.5% to 4.5% in the top ten. The sample was blood, either unsorted or a sorted T cell fraction (not recorded which). The receptors shown here come from a female donor with ankylosing spondylitis or in good health (not recorded which).

This clonotype has only a few counts. The chain couples TRBV6-6 to TRBJ2-3; 9 bases align to TRBD2. The germline V gene has CDR1 MNHNY and CDR2 SVGAGI (reference sequence). This CDR3 is 17 amino acids long. V was pared by 4 bases and J by 3 bases, with 11 bases of the junction left unmatched. The CDR3 DNA reads as TGTGCCAGCAGTTTCGTTCTTAGCGGGAGAGGGACAGATACGCAGTATTTT. This codes for CASSFVLSGRGTDTQYF.

This sequence joins TRBV29-1 and TRBJ2-7; TRBD1 matches 7 bases. Trimming took 4 bases from V and 6 from J; bases not matched to a gene: 9. The CDR3 spans 13 residues. Germline CDR1 SQVTM, CDR2 ANQGSEA. The CDR3 nucleotides are TGCAGCGTTGGGGGACAGTTCTCCGTCGAGCAGTACTTC. Translating gives CSVGGQFSVEQYF.

The chain joins TRBV29-1 to TRBJ2-5; TRBD2 agrees at 7 bases. V lost 3 bases, J lost 4 bases, and 5 bases stayed unmatched. Germline CDR1 and CDR2: SQVTM and ANQGSEA. This CDR3 has 13 amino acids. The CDR3 bases are TGCAGCGTTGACGGGGGGAGGGGAGAGACCCAGTACTTC. Protein sequence: CSVDGGRGETQYF. The whole variable domain, remainder taken from reference TRBV29-1 and TRBJ2-5, is SAVISQKPSRDICQRGTSLTIQCQVDSQVTMMFWYRQQPGQSLTLIATANQGSEATYESGFVIDKFPISRPNLTFSTLTVSNMSPEDSSIYLCSVDGGRGETQYFGPGTRLLVL.

This clonotype was observed a few times. The rearrangement links TRBV12-5 to TRBJ2-7; D is perhaps TRBD2 (5 bases). This CDR3 has 12 amino acids. Trimming pared 6 bases from V and 3 bases from J, leaving 9 bases between. Germline V CDR1 and CDR2: LGHNT, FRNRAP. The CDR3 DNA reads as TGTGCTAGTGGCTCGGGGAACTACGAGCAGTACTTC. Its translation: CASGSGNYEQYF.

The chain has TRBV11-2 and TRBJ1-1; 7 nucleotides align to TRBD1. The CDR3 has 11 residues. J gave up 13 bases and V 5 bases, and 7 bases lay outside the gene matches. CDR1 and CDR2 from the germline V gene are SGHAT and FQNNGV. The CDR3 is CASSEGAGDFF. The DNA of the CDR3 is TGTGCCAGCAGCGAGGGGGCTGGAGATTTCTTT.

This clonotype turned up a few times. V usage is TRBV10-3 and J usage is TRBJ2-7, with 10 nucleotides matching TRBD1. Germline V lookup: CDR1 ENHRY, CDR2 SYGVKD. The V segment lost 3 bases and the J segment 1 base; nucleotides outside the gene matches: 6. This CDR3 has 16 amino acids. The CDR3, as DNA: TGTGCCATCAGTGACTACCGGGACAGGGGTTCCTACGAGCAGTACTTC. Its protein is CAISDYRDRGSYEQYF.

The chain employs TRBV6-1 and TRBJ2-5, with 9 bases identical to TRBD1. V lost 8 bases, J lost 2 bases, and 3 bases stayed unmatched. The germline CDR1 and CDR2 sequences are MNHNS and SASEGT. This CDR3 region has 13 residues. CDR3 sequence (DNA): TGTGCCAGCTGGACAGGGGTGCAAGAGACCCAGTACTTC. Translating it yields CASWTGVQETQYF.

The J gene is TRBJ2-7, the V gene TRBV20-1; 10 bases are shared with TRBD2. Germline V gives CDR1 DFQATT, CDR2 SNEGSKA (reference sequence). V was pared by 4 bases and J by 4 bases, with 19 bases of the junction left unmatched. The CDR3 is made up of 18 amino acids. The CDR3 nucleotides read TGCAGTGCTACCCCCTTACGGACTAGCGGCCCAAAGAGGTACGAGCAGTACTTC. Translation: CSATPLRTSGPKRYEQYF.

The chain employs TRBV29-1 and TRBJ2-5; possible D gene TRBD2, 6 bases. The CDR3 is made up of 13 amino acids. Germline V gene data show CDR1 as SQVTM and CDR2 as ANQGSEA. V lost 4 bases and J lost 10, with 19 bases in between. The CDR3 loop reads CSVAGLLGGSQYF. The CDR3 coding sequence is TGCAGCGTTGCTGGGTTGCTCGGGGGTAGCCAGTACTTC.

The chain uses TRBV20-1 and TRBJ2-1, with D unclear. Germline assignment: CDR1 DFQATT and CDR2 SNEGSKA (reference sequence). This CDR3 has 16 residues. V lost 6 bases, J lost 6 bases, and 24 bases lay in between. CDR3 in amino acids: CSARPPGERMSNEQFF. DNA for the CDR3: TGCAGTGCCAGACCCCCCGGAGAAAGGATGAGCAATGAGCAGTTCTTC.

The chain carries TRBV7-8 and TRBJ2-2; D gene uncertain. The V end lost 4 bases, the J end lost 0 bases, and 12 bases lay between the germline ends. Germline V CDR1 and CDR2: SGHVS, FQNEAQ. The CDR3 extends over 16 amino acids. This CDR3 reads CASSSLRRTNTGELFF. In DNA form, the CDR3 reads TGTGCCAGCAGCTCTCTACGGCGGACGAACACCGGGGAGCTGTTTTTT. The whole variable domain, filled in from reference TRBV7-8 and TRBJ2-2, reads GAGVSQSPRYKVAKRGQDVALRCDPISGHVSLFWYQQALGQGPEFLTYFQNEAQLDKSGLPSDRFFAERPEGSVSTLKIQRTQQEDSAVYLCASSSLRRTNTGELFFGEGSRLTVL.

This chain joins TRBV20-1 and TRBJ2-7, with D possibly being TRBD2 (6 bases). CDR1 and CDR2 from the germline V gene are DFQATT and SNEGSKA (reference sequence). V lost 5 bases to trimming and J lost 5 bases, with 28 bases between them. CDR3 length: 17 amino acids. CDR3 nucleotide sequence: TGCAGTGCTGGAGGGGCTAGCGCCAAAGAGAGGCGGAACGAGCAGTACTTC. Translation: CSAGGASAKERRNEQYF.

This clonotype was recorded at least ten times. The chain recombines TRBV29-1 with TRBJ2-1, with D perhaps TRBD1 (6 bases). Germline assignment: CDR1 SQVTM and CDR2 ANQGSEA. The CDR3 is 14 amino acids. V lost 4 bases to trimming and J lost 3 bases, with 13 bases between them. The DNA of the CDR3 is TGCAGCGTTGGGTTTCAGACAGGCTACAATGAGCAGTTCTTC. It encodes CSVGFQTGYNEQFF.

This clonotype showed up just a few times. The rearrangement joins TRBV20-1 to TRBJ2-3; D uncertain. The V gene lost 3 bases and the J gene lost 2 bases, with 18 bases spanning the gap. The CDR3 runs 16 residues. The V gene's germline CDR1 is DFQATT and CDR2 SNEGSKA (reference sequence). CDR3: CSASRVGSRYTDTQYF. The CDR3 nucleotides are TGCAGTGCTAGTCGTGTGGGTAGCAGGTACACAGATACGCAGTATTTT.

The gene calls are TRBV5-6 and TRBJ2-1, with D possibly TRBD2 on 6 matching bases. The CDR3 runs 15 residues. V was clipped by 4 bases and J by 0 bases, with 11 bases between them. Germline V gene sequence: CDR1 SGHDT, CDR2 YYEEEE. CDR3 in amino acids: CASSPRLVSYNEQFF. In DNA form, the CDR3 reads TGTGCCAGCAGCCCCAGACTAGTCTCCTACAATGAGCAGTTCTTC.

The chain joins TRBV9 to TRBJ2-3; D uncertain. The CDR3 is made up of 14 amino acids. Germline values: CDR1 SGDLS, CDR2 YYNGEE. The germline V and J ends were trimmed by 4 bases and 0 bases, with 9 bases remaining between them. The CDR3, as DNA: TGTGCCAGCAGCCCCAGTAGTAGCACAGATACGCAGTATTTT. Translation gives CASSPSSSTDTQYF.

This clonotype was found a few times. The rearrangement uses TRBV23-1 and TRBJ2-7; no firm D call. TRBV23-1 is annotated as an ORF whose role is uncertain. The CDR3 spans 17 residues. The ends were cut back, 0 bases at V and 5 bases at J, with 20 bases in the middle. CDR3: CASSQSESEKFLHEQYF. The CDR3, as DNA: TGCGCCAGCAGTCAATCGGAGTCGGAGAAGTTCCTCCACGAGCAGTACTTC.

The table lists this clonotype with a few counts. The chain recombines TRBV5-1 with TRBJ1-6; 7 bases align to TRBD1. The V segment lost 4 bases and the J segment 10 bases; nucleotides outside the gene matches: 11. CDR3 length: 15 amino acids. Germline CDR1 is SGHRS and CDR2 is YFSETQ. CDR3 amino acids: CASSQTGKGESPLHF. For the CDR3, the DNA is TGCGCCAGCAGCCAGACAGGGAAGGGGGAATCACCCCTCCACTTT.

This clonotype was picked up a small number of times. The chain is built from TRBV11-2 and TRBJ2-5, with 7 bases matching TRBD1. Trimming took 0 bases from V and 6 from J; bases not matched to a gene: 13. Germline V gene sequence: CDR1 SGHAT, CDR2 FQNNGV. The CDR3 runs 17 residues. For the CDR3, the DNA is TGTGCCAGCAGCTTAGATCTGGCGGACAGGACCGGGAAGACCCAGTACTTC. Protein sequence: CASSLDLADRTGKTQYF.

The chain couples TRBV7-2 to TRBJ1-4; D ambiguous. The V gene lost 4 bases and the J gene lost 4 bases, with 19 bases spanning the gap. Germline assignment: CDR1 SGHTA and CDR2 FQGNSA. CDR3 length: 17 amino acids. As DNA, the CDR3 is TGTGCCAGCAGCTCCCGTGGCAGCAAAGACTATAATGAAAAACTGTTTTTT. Translation: CASSSRGSKDYNEKLFF.

This clonotype has more than one count but fewer than ten. This chain uses TRBV5-1 with TRBJ2-1; D unresolved. The CDR3 is 14 residues long. Germline V lookup: CDR1 SGHRS, CDR2 YFSETQ. Trimming cost V 0 bases and J 4 bases, with 8 bases left between them. The CDR3 sequence: CASSLVGQYNEQFF. CDR3 coding DNA: TGCGCCAGCAGCTTGGTTGGGCAATACAATGAGCAGTTCTTC.

This chain uses TRBV6-2 or TRBV6-3 with TRBJ1-1; 8 bases align to TRBD1. The trim removed 2 bases at V and 10 bases at J, leaving 6 bases unmatched. This CDR3 has 13 amino acids. Germline V lookup: CDR1 MNHEY, CDR2 SVGEGT. DNA for the CDR3: TGTGCCAGCAGTTACGGACAGGGTCGGGTAGCTTTCTTT. Its translation: CASSYGQGRVAFF.

The V gene is TRBV21-1, the J gene TRBJ2-7; TRBD1, as called in the table, went unchecked against the DNA. TRBV21-1 is flagged as a pseudogene. This CDR3 region has 15 residues. This chain's CDR3 is CASSGFRDGSYEQYF. CDR3 nucleotide sequence: TGTGCCAGCAGCGGGTTCCGGGACGGATCCTACGAGCAGTACTTC.

The V and J genes are TRBV3-1 and TRBJ2-2, with a possible D match to TRBD1 (5 bases). V lost 1 base and J 8 bases, leaving 20 bases between the germline ends. Looked up from germline, CDR1 is LGHDT and CDR2 is YNNKEL (reference sequence). CDR3 length equals 17 residues. The CDR3 sequence is CASSQGRAGQYRGELFF. CDR3 sequence (DNA): TGTGCCAGCAGCCAAGGACGGGCAGGACAATATAGGGGGGAGCTGTTTTTT.

This clonotype was observed a few times. This sequence joins TRBV7-2 and TRBJ1-1; TRBD1 matches 7 bases. After removal of 2 bases from V and 0 bases from J, the junction contained 3 bases not matched to a gene. Germline CDR1 reads SGHTA; CDR2 reads FQGNSA. The CDR3 contains 15 residues. The CDR3 DNA reads TGTGCCAGCAGCTTAACGACAGGGATGAACACTGAAGCTTTCTTT. Residues: CASSLTTGMNTEAFF.